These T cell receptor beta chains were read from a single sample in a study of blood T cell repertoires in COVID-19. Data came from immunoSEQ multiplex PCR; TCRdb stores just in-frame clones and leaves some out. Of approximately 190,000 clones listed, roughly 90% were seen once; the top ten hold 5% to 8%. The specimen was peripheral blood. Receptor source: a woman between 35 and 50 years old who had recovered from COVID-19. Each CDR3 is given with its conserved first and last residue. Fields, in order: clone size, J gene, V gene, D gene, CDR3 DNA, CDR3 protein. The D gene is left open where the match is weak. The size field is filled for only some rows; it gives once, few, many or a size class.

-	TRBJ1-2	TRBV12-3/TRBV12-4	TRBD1	TGTGCCAGCAGACTGACAGGGAACTATGGCTACACCTTC	CASRLTGNYGYTF
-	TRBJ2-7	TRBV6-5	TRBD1	TGTGCCAGCAGTACCCGGGACAGGAATCTTTACGAGCAGTACTTC	CASSTRDRNLYEQYF
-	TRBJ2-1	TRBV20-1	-	TGCAGTGCTAGTGGCGCGGCTCAACCTCTCAATGAGCAGTTCTTC	CSASGAAQPLNEQFF
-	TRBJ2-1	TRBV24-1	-	TGTGCCACCAGTGACGAACAGGGAAGCTGGAATGAGCAGTTCTTC	CATSDEQGSWNEQFF
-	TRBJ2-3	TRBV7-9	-	TGTGCCAGCAGCTTAGACTCGATTGATACGCAGTATTTT	CASSLDSIDTQYF
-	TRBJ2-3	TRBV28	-	TGTGCCAGCAGTCTAGAGACCCGGTCGGATACGCAGTATTTT	CASSLETRSDTQYF
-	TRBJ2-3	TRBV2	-	TGTGCCAGCAGCGCTCTATTTAGCGGAAGCACAGATACGCAGTATTTT	CASSALFSGSTDTQYF
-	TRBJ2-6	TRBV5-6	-	TGTGCCAGCAGCTTGGTTGTTTTGTCGGGGGCCAACGTCCTGACTTTC	CASSLVVLSGANVLTF
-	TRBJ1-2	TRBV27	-	TGTGCCAGCAGTTTATCCCCGGGGAGGGTCTATGGCTACACCTTC	CASSLSPGRVYGYTF
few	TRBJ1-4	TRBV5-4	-	TGTGCCAGCAGCTTGGGGGGTAGGGAGAGTGAAAAACTGTTTTTT	CASSLGGRESEKLFF
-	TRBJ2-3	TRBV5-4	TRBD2	TGTGCCAGCAGCTTGGGCCTAGCGGGAGGGCATGATACGCAGTATTTT	CASSLGLAGGHDTQYF
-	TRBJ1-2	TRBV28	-	TGTGCCAGCAGCTCCCGCGGGACGGTCTATGGCTACACCTTC	CASSSRGTVYGYTF
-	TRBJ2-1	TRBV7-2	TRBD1	TGTGCCAGCAGCTTAGCTGGGACAGGGGGTTATGAGCAGTTCTTC	CASSLAGTGGYEQFF
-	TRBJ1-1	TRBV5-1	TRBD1	TGCGCCAGCAGCTCCGACAGGGGGGCTGAAGCTTTCTTT	CASSSDRGAEAFF
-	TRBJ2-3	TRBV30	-	TGTGCCTGGAGTAACAGCGAGGGGGCAGATACGCAGTATTTT	CAWSNSEGADTQYF
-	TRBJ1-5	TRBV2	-	TGTGCCAGCAGTGCGGGGTGGAACCAGCCCCAGCATTTT	CASSAGWNQPQHF
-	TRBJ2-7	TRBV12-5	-	TGTGCTAGTGGGAGGGACTCCTACGAGCAGTACTTC	CASGRDSYEQYF
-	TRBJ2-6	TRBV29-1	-	TGCAGCGTTGAAGTGAGCTCTGGGGCCAACGTCCTGACTTTC	CSVEVSSGANVLTF
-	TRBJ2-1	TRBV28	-	TGTGCCAGCAGTAGAGGAGGTGGTGAGCAGTTCTTC	CASSRGGGEQFF
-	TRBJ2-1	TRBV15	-	TGTGCCACCAGCAGAGATCTGACTGTTGAGCAGTTCTTC	CATSRDLTVEQFF
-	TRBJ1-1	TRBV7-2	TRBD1	TGTGCCAGCAGCCCAGGACAGGGTTTGGATGCTTTCTTT	CASSPGQGLDAFF
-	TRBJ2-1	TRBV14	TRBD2	TGTGCCAGCAGCCAATTAGCGGGTTCCTACAATGAGCAGTTCTTC	CASSQLAGSYNEQFF
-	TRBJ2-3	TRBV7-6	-	TGTGCCAGCAGCTTGTACCAGAGGGAGGTCACAGATACGCAGTATTTT	CASSLYQREVTDTQYF
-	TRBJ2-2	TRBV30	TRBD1	TGTGCCTGGGACTTGGACAGGGTGAACACCGGGGAGCTGTTTTTT	CAWDLDRVNTGELFF
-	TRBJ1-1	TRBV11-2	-	TGTGCCAGCAGCCAAATCCCGGGGGTCTCTGAAGCTTTCTTT	CASSQIPGVSEAFF
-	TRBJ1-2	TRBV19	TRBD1	TGTGCCAGTTCCTACAGGGGCACGGATGGCTACACCTTC	CASSYRGTDGYTF
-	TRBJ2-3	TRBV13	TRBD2	TGTGCCAGCAGCCTAAGGCTAGCGGATTACACAGATACGCAGTATTTT	CASSLRLADYTDTQYF
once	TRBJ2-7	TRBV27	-	TGTGCCAGCAGTTTACCTAGTAGGGAGCAGTACTTC	CASSLPSREQYF
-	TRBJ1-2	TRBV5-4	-	TGTGCCAGCAGCCGCGGGGTGCGGGGGTCTAGCGGCTACACCTTC	CASSRGVRGSSGYTF
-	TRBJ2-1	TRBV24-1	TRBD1	TGTGCCACCAGTGACAGGGACAGCACCCTCCATGAGCAGTTCTTC	CATSDRDSTLHEQFF
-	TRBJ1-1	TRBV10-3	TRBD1	TGTGCCATCAGAGGGACAGGGGGTAACACTGAAGCTTTCTTT	CAIRGTGGNTEAFF
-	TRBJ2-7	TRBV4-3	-	TGCGCCAGCAGCCAAGATTGGGAGCGGGTGATGTACTTC	CASSQDWERVMYF
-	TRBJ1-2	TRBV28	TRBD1	TGTGCCAGCAGTACAGGGGGCGCGGGGGGCTACACCTTC	CASSTGGAGGYTF
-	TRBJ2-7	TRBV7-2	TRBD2	TGTGCCAGCAGCCCCCACGGGAGGACGCCCTACGAGCAGTACTTC	CASSPHGRTPYEQYF
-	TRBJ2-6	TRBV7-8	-	TGTGCCAGCAGCTTAGTCGACAGGTATAGCTCTGGGGCCAACGTCCTGACTTTC	CASSLVDRYSSGANVLTF
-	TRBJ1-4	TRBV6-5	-	TGTGCCAGCACCCAAGGGGGGGCTGGTAATGAAAAACTGTTTTTT	CASTQGGAGNEKLFF
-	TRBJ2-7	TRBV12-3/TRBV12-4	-	TGTGCCAGCAGTCGACTTAGCTCCTACGAGCAGTACTTC	CASSRLSSYEQYF
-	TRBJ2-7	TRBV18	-	TGTGCCAGCTCGGCGAGCCGAGGCTCCTACGAGCAGTACTTC	CASSASRGSYEQYF
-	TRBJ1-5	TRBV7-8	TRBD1	TGTGCCAGCAGGCACGGGACAGGGGAGCAGCCCCAGCATTTT	CASRHGTGEQPQHF
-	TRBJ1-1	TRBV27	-	TGTGCCAGCAGGCAAGCAGGGTCTCGGACTGAAGCTTTCTTT	CASRQAGSRTEAFF
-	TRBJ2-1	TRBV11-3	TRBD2	TGTGCCAGCAGCCCGCGACCGGGACTAGCGGCCTACAATGAGCAGTTCTTC	CASSPRPGLAAYNEQFF